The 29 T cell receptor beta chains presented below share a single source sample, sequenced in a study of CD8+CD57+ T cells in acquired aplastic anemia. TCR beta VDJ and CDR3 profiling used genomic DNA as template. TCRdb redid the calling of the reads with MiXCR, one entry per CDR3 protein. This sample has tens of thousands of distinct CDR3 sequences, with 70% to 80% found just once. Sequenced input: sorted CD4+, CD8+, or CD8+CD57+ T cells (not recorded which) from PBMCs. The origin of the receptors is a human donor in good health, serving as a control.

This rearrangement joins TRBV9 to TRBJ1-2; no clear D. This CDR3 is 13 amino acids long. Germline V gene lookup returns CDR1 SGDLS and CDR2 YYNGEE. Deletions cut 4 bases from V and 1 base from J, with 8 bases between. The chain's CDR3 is CASSLTDNYGYTF. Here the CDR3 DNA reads TGTGCCAGCAGCCTGACCGATAACTATGGCTACACCTTC. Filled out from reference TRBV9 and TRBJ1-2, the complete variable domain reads DSGVTQTPKHLITATGQRVTLRCSPRSGDLSVYWYQQSLDQGLQFLIQYYNGEERAKGNILERFSAQQFPDLHSELNLSSLELGDSALYFCASSLTDNYGYTFGSGTRLTVV.

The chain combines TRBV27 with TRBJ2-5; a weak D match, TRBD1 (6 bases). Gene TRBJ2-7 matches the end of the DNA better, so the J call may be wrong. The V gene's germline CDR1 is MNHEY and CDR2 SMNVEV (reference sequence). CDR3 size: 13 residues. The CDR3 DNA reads TGTGCCAGCAGCCACGCTCGAGGGGGCGAGCAGTACTTC. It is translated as CASSHARGGEQYF.

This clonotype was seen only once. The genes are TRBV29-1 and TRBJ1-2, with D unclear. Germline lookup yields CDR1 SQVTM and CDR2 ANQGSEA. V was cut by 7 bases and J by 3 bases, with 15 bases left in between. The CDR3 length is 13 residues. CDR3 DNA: TGCAGCGCCGGCCGGATTGGGGACTATGGCTACACCTTC. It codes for CSAGRIGDYGYTF.

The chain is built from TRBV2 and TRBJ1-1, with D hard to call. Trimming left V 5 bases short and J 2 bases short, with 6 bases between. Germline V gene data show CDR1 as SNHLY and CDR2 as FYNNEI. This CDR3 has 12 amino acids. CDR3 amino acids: CASSWANTEAFF. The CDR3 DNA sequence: TGTGCCAGCAGTTGGGCTAACACTGAAGCTTTCTTT.

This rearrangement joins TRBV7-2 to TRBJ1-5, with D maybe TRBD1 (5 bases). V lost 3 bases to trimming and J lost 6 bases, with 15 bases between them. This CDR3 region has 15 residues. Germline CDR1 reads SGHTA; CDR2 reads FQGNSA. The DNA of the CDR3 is TGTGCCAGCAGCTTGGAAGGGGCGGTAGGTCAGCCCCAGCATTTT. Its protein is CASSLEGAVGQPQHF.

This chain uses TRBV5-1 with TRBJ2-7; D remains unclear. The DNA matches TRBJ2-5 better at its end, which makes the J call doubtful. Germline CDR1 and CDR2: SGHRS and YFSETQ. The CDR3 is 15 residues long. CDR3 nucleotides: TGCGCCAGCAGCTTTCGGTCAAACCCTCAAGAGACCCAGTACTTC. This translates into CASSFRSNPQETQYF.

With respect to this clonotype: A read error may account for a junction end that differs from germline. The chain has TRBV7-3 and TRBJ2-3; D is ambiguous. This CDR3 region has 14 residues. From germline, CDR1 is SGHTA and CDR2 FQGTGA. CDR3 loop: CTSSLNPGTDTQYF. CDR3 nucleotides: TGTACCAGCAGCTTAAATCCGGGCACAGATACGCAGTATTTT.

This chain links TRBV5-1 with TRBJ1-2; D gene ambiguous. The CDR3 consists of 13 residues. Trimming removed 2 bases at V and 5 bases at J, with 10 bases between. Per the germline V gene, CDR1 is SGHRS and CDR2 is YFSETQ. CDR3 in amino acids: CASSFTSSYGYTF. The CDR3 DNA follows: TGCGCCAGCAGCTTTACTTCCTCTTATGGCTACACCTTC.

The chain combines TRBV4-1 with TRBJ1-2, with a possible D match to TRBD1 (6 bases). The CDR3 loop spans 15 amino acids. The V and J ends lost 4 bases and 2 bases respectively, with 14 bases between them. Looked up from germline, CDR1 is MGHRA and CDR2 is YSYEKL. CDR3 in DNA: TGCGCCAGCAGCCCAGGACAGTCACTAAACTATGGCTACACCTTC. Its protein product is CASSPGQSLNYGYTF.

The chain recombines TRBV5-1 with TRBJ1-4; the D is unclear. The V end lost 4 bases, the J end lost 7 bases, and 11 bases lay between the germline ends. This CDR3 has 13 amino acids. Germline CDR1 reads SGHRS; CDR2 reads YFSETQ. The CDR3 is CASSPRHSEKLFF. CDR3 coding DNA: TGCGCCAGCAGCCCTAGACATTCTGAAAAACTGTTTTTT.

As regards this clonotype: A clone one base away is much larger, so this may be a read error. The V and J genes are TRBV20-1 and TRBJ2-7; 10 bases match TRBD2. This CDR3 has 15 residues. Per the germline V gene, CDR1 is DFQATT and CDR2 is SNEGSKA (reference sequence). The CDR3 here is CSAGTGTSDREEQCF. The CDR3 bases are TGCAGTGCTGGGACCGGGACTAGCGATCGGGAAGAGCAGTGCTTC.

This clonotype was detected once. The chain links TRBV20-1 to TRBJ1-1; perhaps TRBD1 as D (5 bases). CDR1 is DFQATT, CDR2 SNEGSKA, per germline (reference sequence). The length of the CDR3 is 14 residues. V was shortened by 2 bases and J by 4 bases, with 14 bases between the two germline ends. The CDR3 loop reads CSARIGGSSTEAFF. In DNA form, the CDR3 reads TGCAGTGCTAGAATCGGGGGATCTAGCACTGAAGCTTTCTTT.

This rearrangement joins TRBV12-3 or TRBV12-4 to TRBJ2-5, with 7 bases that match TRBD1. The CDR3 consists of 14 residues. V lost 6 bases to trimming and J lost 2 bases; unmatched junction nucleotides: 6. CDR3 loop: CASSPGRGQETQYF. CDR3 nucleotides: TGTGCCAGCAGCCCAGGCAGGGGGCAAGAGACCCAGTACTTC.

The CDR3: CAIQSQANTEAFF. The CDR3 DNA reads as TGTGCCATCCAATCCCAGGCGAACACTGAAGCTTTCTTT. The V and J genes are TRBV10-3 and TRBJ1-1; D remains ambiguous. The CDR3 is 13 residues long. Trimming removed 8 bases at V and 1 base at J, with 11 bases between. Germline V gene lookup returns CDR1 ENHRY and CDR2 SYGVKD.

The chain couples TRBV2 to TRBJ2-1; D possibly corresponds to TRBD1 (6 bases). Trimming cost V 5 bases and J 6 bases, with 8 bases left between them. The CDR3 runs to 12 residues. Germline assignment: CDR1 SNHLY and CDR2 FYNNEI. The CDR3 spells CASSTGFNEQFF. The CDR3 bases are TGTGCCAGCAGTACAGGGTTCAATGAGCAGTTCTTC.

The CDR3, as DNA: TGTGCCAGCAGTGATGGGACAGGGAGCTACAATGAGCAGTTCTTC. It codes for CASSDGTGSYNEQFF. The rearrangement joins TRBV2 to TRBJ2-1, with 9 bases fitting TRBD1. The CDR3 totals 15 residues. V shed 3 bases and J 3 bases; nucleotides not matched to a gene: 3. Germline lookup yields CDR1 SNHLY and CDR2 FYNNEI.

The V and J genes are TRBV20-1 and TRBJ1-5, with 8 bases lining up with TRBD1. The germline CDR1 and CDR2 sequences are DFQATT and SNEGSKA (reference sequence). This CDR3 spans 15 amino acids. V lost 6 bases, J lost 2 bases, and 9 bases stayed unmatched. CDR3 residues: CSAGGLGQGNQPQHF. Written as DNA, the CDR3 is TGCAGTGCGGGCGGACTGGGACAGGGCAATCAGCCCCAGCATTTT.

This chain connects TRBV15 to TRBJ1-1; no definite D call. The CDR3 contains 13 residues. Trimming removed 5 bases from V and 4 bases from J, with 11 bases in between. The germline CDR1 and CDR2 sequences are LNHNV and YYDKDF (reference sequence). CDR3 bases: TGTGCCACCAGCTCCCGAGCGGGCACTGAAGCTTTCTTT. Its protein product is CATSSRAGTEAFF. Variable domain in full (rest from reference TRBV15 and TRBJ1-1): DAMVIQNPRYQVTQFGKPVTLSCSQTLNHNVMYWYQQKSSQAPKLLFHYYDKDFNNEADTPDNFQSRRPNTSFCFLDIRSPGLGDTAMYLCATSSRAGTEAFFGQGTRLTVV.

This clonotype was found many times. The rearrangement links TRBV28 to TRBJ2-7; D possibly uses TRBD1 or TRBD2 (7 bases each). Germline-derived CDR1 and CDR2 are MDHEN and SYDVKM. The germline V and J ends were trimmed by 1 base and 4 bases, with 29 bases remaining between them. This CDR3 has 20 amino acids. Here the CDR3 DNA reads TGTGCCAGCAGTTTATCCTCTCCCTTTGTAGAGACAGGGACTAAGTACGAGCAGTACTTC. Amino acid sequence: CASSLSSPFVETGTKYEQYF.

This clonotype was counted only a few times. CDR3 sequence reads: CASSDRVYGYTF. CDR3 nucleotides: TGTGCCAGCAGTGACAGAGTCTATGGCTACACCTTC. V is TRBV2 and J is TRBJ1-2; no clear D. This CDR3 region has 12 residues. Germline-derived CDR1 and CDR2 are SNHLY and FYNNEI. Trimming cost V 3 bases and J 4 bases, with 6 bases left between them.

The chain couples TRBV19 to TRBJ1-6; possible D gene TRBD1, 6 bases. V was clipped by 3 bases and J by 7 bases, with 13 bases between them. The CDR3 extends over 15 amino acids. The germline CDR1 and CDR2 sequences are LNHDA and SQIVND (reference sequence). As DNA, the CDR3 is TGTGCCAGTAGTATGGGTCTCCAGGGGAATTCACCCCTCCACTTT. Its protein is CASSMGLQGNSPLHF. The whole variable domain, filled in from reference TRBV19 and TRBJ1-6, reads DGGITQSPKYLFRKEGQNVTLSCEQNLNHDAMYWYRQDPGQGLRLIYYSQIVNDFQKGDIAEGYSVSREKKESFPLTVTSAQKNPTAFYLCASSMGLQGNSPLHFGNGTRLTVT.

CDR3 nucleotide sequence: TGTGCCAGCAGCCCCCAAGCGGGAGACGAGCAGTACTTC. Its translation is CASSPQAGDEQYF. The genes are TRBV11-2 and TRBJ2-7; 8 bases agree with TRBD2. The CDR3 has 13 residues. V was clipped by 5 bases and J by 5 bases; unmatched bases: 5. In germline, CDR1 is SGHAT, CDR2 FQNNGV.

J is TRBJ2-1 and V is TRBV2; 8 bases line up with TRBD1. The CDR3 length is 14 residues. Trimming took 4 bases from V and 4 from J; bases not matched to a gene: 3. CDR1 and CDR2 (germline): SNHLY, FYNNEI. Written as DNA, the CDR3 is TGTGCCAGCAGTGTACAGGGGGAATACAATGAGCAGTTCTTC. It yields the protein CASSVQGEYNEQFF.

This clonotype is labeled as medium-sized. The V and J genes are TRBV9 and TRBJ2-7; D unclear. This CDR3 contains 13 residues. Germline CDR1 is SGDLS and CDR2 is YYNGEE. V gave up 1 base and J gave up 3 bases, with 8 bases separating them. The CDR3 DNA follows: TGTGCCAGCAGCGTAACGCCCGACTACGAGCAGTACTTC. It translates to CASSVTPDYEQYF.

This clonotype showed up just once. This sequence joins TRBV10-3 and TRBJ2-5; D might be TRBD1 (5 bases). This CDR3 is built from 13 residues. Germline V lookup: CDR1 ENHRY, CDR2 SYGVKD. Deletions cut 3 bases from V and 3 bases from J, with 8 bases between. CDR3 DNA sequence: TGTGCCATCAGTGATAGGACAAAAGAGACCCAGTACTTC. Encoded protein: CAISDRTKETQYF.

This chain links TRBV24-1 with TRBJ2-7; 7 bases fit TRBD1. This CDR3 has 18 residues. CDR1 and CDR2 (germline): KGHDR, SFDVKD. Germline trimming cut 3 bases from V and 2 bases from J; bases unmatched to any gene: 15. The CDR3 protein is CATSDINRGSLTTYEQYF. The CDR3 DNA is TGTGCCACCAGTGATATCAACAGGGGTAGCCTGACTACCTACGAGCAGTACTTC.

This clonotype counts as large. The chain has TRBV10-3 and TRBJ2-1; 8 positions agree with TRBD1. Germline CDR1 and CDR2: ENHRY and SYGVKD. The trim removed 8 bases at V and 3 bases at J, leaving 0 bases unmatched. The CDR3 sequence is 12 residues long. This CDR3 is CAIGQGYNEQFF. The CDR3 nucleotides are TGTGCCATCGGACAGGGCTACAATGAGCAGTTCTTC.

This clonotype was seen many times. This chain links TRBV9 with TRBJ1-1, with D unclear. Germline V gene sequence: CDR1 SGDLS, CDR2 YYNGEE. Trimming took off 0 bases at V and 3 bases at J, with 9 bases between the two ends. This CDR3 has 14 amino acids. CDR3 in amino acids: CASSVAQAYTEAFF. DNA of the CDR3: TGTGCCAGCAGCGTAGCGCAGGCTTACACTGAAGCTTTCTTT.

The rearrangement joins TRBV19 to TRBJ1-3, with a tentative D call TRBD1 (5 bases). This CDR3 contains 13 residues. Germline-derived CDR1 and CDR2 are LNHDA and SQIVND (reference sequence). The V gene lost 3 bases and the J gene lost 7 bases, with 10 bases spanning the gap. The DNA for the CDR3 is TGTGCCAGTAGTATCCAGGGTCGGAACACCATATATTTT. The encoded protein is CASSIQGRNTIYF. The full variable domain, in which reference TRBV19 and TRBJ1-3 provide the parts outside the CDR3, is DGGITQSPKYLFRKEGQNVTLSCEQNLNHDAMYWYRQDPGQGLRLIYYSQIVNDFQKGDIAEGYSVSREKKESFPLTVTSAQKNPTAFYLCASSIQGRNTIYFGEGSWLTVV.